Listed here is a single TCR beta chain. Each CDR3 protein gets one entry after TCRdb re-called the 5' RACE reads with MiXCR. The sample comprises 150,000 to 200,000 distinct CDR3 sequences, more than 9% of which are singletons, and approximately 3.4% rests with the top ten. Trimming took 3 bases from V and 0 from J, leaving 9 bases between them. Germline V gives CDR1 DFQATT, CDR2 SNEGSKA (reference sequence). CDR3 length: 15 amino acids. The data belong to a study of T-cell memory formation after mild COVID-19. The receptor comes from a young man who had mild COVID-19 (a few samples of this study predate the infection). Cell type and time point are not known. This rearrangement joins TRBV20-1 to TRBJ1-6; TRBD1 might be the D (5 bases). Sequenced material: PBMCs or a T cell subset sorted from them (not recorded which). The CDR3 region has the DNA TGCAGTGCTAGGACGGGGGGCTCCTATAATTCACCCCTCCACTTT. This gives the protein CSARTGGSYNSPLHF.